These 18 T cell receptor beta chains originate from one sample sequenced in a study of blood T cell repertoires in COVID-19. Clones were read by immunoSEQ multiplex PCR, and TCRdb kept only the in-frame ones, dropping some. This sample has hundreds of thousands of clones, with around 89% found just once. The sample comprised peripheral blood. The receptors derive from a woman aged 30 to 39 with COVID-19, enrolled during active disease.

The chain recombines TRBV7-9 with TRBJ2-3; 7 bases align to TRBD2. The germline V gene encodes CDR1 SEHNR and CDR2 FQNEAQ (reference sequence). The ends lost 7 bases at V and 5 bases at J; junction bases unmatched: 12. CDR3 length: 15 amino acids. This CDR3 reads CASNSKPSGGDTQYF. The CDR3, as DNA: TGTGCCAGCAACTCTAAACCTAGCGGAGGAGATACGCAGTATTTT. Filled out from reference TRBV7-9 and TRBJ2-3, the complete variable domain reads DTGVSQNPRHKITKRGQNVTFRCDPISEHNRLYWYRQTLGQGPEFLTYFQNEAQLEKSRLLSDRFSAERPKGSFSTLEIQRTEQGDSAMYLCASNSKPSGGDTQYFGPGTRLTVL.

CDR3 sequence: CATSRDPGQLWEKLFF. In DNA form, the CDR3 reads TGTGCCACCAGCAGAGATCCGGGACAGCTGTGGGAAAAACTGTTTTTT. The chain combines TRBV15 with TRBJ1-4; TRBD1 agrees at 7 bases. The CDR3 extends over 16 amino acids. V trimming: 0 bases; J trimming: 8 bases; junction bases outside the gene matches: 9. The germline V gene encodes CDR1 LNHNV and CDR2 YYDKDF (reference sequence). The whole variable domain, remainder taken from reference TRBV15 and TRBJ1-4, is DAMVIQNPRYQVTQFGKPVTLSCSQTLNHNVMYWYQQKSSQAPKLLFHYYDKDFNNEADTPDNFQSRRPNTSFCFLDIRSPGLGDTAMYLCATSRDPGQLWEKLFFGSGTQLSVL.

J is TRBJ1-3 and V is TRBV5-6; perhaps TRBD1 as D (6 bases). This CDR3 comprises 15 residues. Germline-derived CDR1 and CDR2 are SGHDT and YYEEEE. The V end lost 4 bases, the J end lost 4 bases, and 15 bases lay between the germline ends. Here the CDR3 reads CASSADTGFGNTIYF. As DNA, the CDR3 is TGTGCCAGCAGCGCGGACACAGGGTTCGGAAACACCATATATTTT.

This chain joins TRBV28 and TRBJ1-5; a possible D gene is TRBD1 (6 bases). Trimming removed 3 bases at V and 2 bases at J, with 11 bases between. The CDR3 contains 15 residues. Germline CDR1 MDHEN, CDR2 SYDVKM. As DNA, the CDR3 is TGTGCCAGCAGTTTGTGGGGGCTCGGCAATCAGCCCCAGCATTTT. Its protein is CASSLWGLGNQPQHF.

J is TRBJ2-1 and V is TRBV24-1; TRBD1 agrees at 12 bases. Germline V gene sequence: CDR1 KGHDR, CDR2 SFDVKD. V gave up 5 bases and J gave up 8 bases; unmatched junction bases: 9. This CDR3 spans 16 amino acids. This CDR3 reads CATSGIPRDRGHEQFF. In DNA form, the CDR3 reads TGTGCCACCAGTGGTATACCCCGGGACAGGGGGCATGAGCAGTTCTTC.

The J gene is TRBJ1-6, the V gene TRBV3-1 (or the pseudogene TRBV3-2), with TRBD1 matching over 9 bases. The CDR3 is 15 residues long. CDR1 and CDR2 from the germline V gene are LGHDT and YNNKEL (reference sequence). V dropped 4 bases and J dropped 7; count of bases not matched to a gene: 5. The CDR3 loop reads CASSLRTGENSPLHF. The CDR3, as DNA: TGTGCCAGCAGCCTTCGGACAGGGGAAAATTCACCCCTCCACTTT.

In this sample, this clone turned up once. The chain joins TRBV5-1 to TRBJ2-1, with a possible D match to TRBD2 (6 bases). Trimming shortened V by 5 bases and J by 2 bases, and 17 bases separated the two germline ends. The V gene's germline CDR1 is SGHRS and CDR2 YFSETQ. The CDR3 runs to 16 residues. CDR3 bases: TGCGCCAGCAGTCCCATAGCGGAAACTACCTACAATGAGCAGTTCTTC. Translating it yields CASSPIAETTYNEQFF.

V usage is TRBV3-1 (or the pseudogene TRBV3-2) and J usage is TRBJ1-1; TRBD1 might be the D (5 bases). Germline loops: CDR1 LGHDT, CDR2 YNNKEL (reference sequence). Trimming took 4 bases from V and 1 from J, leaving 13 bases between them. CDR3 length: 15 amino acids. CDR3 DNA: TGTGCCAGCAGCCGACAAATGGGGGGGAACACTGAAGCTTTCTTT. It specifies CASSRQMGGNTEAFF.

For the CDR3, the DNA is TGCAGCGCCATCACAGGGGGCTACACCTTC. Amino acid sequence: CSAITGGYTF. V usage is TRBV29-1 and J usage is TRBJ1-2; a possible D gene is TRBD1 (6 bases). The CDR3 runs 10 residues. The germline CDR1 and CDR2 sequences are SQVTM and ANQGSEA. Trimming left V 7 bases short and J 8 bases short, with 11 bases between.

V is TRBV6-1 and J is TRBJ2-7; a possible D gene is TRBD1 (5 bases). Germline V gene sequence: CDR1 MNHNS, CDR2 SASEGT. The CDR3 is 15 residues long. The ends were cut back, 1 base at V and 6 bases at J, with 16 bases in the middle. The CDR3 spells CASSEEEDKPAEQYV. The CDR3 coding sequence is TGTGCCAGCAGTGAAGAAGAGGACAAGCCAGCCGAGCAGTACGTC.

This chain connects TRBV5-6 to TRBJ2-1; 7 bases line up with TRBD1. The J segment lost 9 bases and the V segment lost 3 bases, leaving 6 bases of the junction unmatched. CDR3 length equals 13 residues. Germline CDR1 SGHDT, CDR2 YYEEEE. This CDR3 is CASSYAQGFEQFF. CDR3 nucleotide sequence: TGTGCCAGCAGCTACGCACAGGGGTTTGAGCAGTTCTTC.

The rearrangement uses TRBV28 and TRBJ1-4, with D tentatively TRBD1 (6 bases). V was clipped by 2 bases and J by 8 bases, with 15 bases between them. In germline, CDR1 is MDHEN, CDR2 SYDVKM. There are 15 residues in the CDR3. This chain's CDR3 is CASSLLAGAGEKLFF. In DNA form, the CDR3 reads TGTGCCAGCAGTTTACTTGCGGGGGCGGGAGAAAAACTGTTTTTT.

The rearrangement joins TRBV28 to TRBJ2-1; D might be TRBD1 (5 bases). CDR1 and CDR2 from the germline V gene are MDHEN and SYDVKM. V was cut by 7 bases and J by 1 base, with 17 bases left in between. The CDR3 spans 16 residues. CDR3 in DNA: TGTGCCAGCACCACAGAAAGGGGTCGGTCCTACAATGAGCAGTTCTTC. Amino acids: CASTTERGRSYNEQFF.

The chain combines TRBV9 with TRBJ1-1; D is uncertain. The CDR3 is 12 amino acids. Trimming took 2 bases from V and 4 from J, leaving 6 bases between them. Germline V lookup: CDR1 SGDLS, CDR2 YYNGEE. CDR3 DNA sequence: TGTGCCAGCAGCGTGGAGGGCACTGAAGCTTTCTTT. Its translation is CASSVEGTEAFF.

The chain joins TRBV28 to TRBJ1-4, with 8 bases fitting TRBD1. Trimming at V came to 6 bases and at J to 3 bases, leaving 3 bases not matched to a gene. CDR3 length: 14 residues. Germline V gene lookup returns CDR1 MDHEN and CDR2 SYDVKM. DNA of the CDR3: TGTGCCAGCAGACAGGGGGGGTCTAATGAAAAACTGTTTTTT. This sequence encodes CASRQGGSNEKLFF.

The chain links TRBV19 to TRBJ1-1; unclear D gene. This CDR3 is built from 14 residues. The germline V gene encodes CDR1 LNHDA and CDR2 SQIVND (reference sequence). Deletions cut 7 bases from V and 2 bases from J, with 14 bases between. This chain's CDR3 is CASTARTANTEAFF. CDR3 in DNA: TGTGCCAGTACAGCTCGAACAGCTAACACTGAAGCTTTCTTT.

J is TRBJ2-2 and V is TRBV9; no definite D call. Germline CDR1 is SGDLS and CDR2 is YYNGEE. V gave up 3 bases and J gave up 1 base, with 7 bases separating them. The CDR3 spans 14 residues. The CDR3 is CASSGRVNTGELFF. For the CDR3, the DNA is TGTGCCAGCAGCGGACGGGTGAACACCGGGGAGCTGTTTTTT. The full variable domain, rest sourced from reference TRBV9 and TRBJ2-2, is DSGVTQTPKHLITATGQRVTLRCSPRSGDLSVYWYQQSLDQGLQFLIQYYNGEERAKGNILERFSAQQFPDLHSELNLSSLELGDSALYFCASSGRVNTGELFFGEGSRLTVL.

Regarding this clone: The junction differs from germline at one of its ends, possibly a read error. The chain uses TRBV27 and TRBJ2-3; 11 bases line up with TRBD2. Germline V gene lookup returns CDR1 MNHEY and CDR2 SMNVEV (reference sequence). This CDR3 has 14 residues. CDR3 DNA sequence: TGTGCCAGCGGTTTAGCGGGAGGGGTAGATACGCAGTATTTT. Amino acids: CASGLAGGVDTQYF.